This entry describes one TCR beta chain. This entry comes from a study of chemoradiotherapy in HPV16-positive cancers. Overall study context: Candidate HPV-specific T-cell clones and common TCR motifs came from functional assays in two HPV16-positive patients.

TCRdb's copy holds only in-frame clones and misses some; the assay was immunoSEQ multiplex PCR. The sample lists 500 to 750 clones; more than 65% were seen once. The material was tumor tissue, obtained from a patient who underwent chemoradiotherapy. This clonotype originated in a human donor with HPV-associated anogenital cancer.

The CDR3 reads CASRGGLFYNEQFF. The CDR3 DNA is TGTGCCAGCAGGGGAGGGCTCTTCTACAATGAGCAGTTCTTC. The rearrangement uses TRBV7-8 and TRBJ2-1; 7 bases are shared with TRBD2. Germline V gene sequence: CDR1 SGHVS, CDR2 FQNEAQ. The CDR3 is 14 amino acids. The trim removed 6 bases at V and 3 bases at J, leaving 5 bases unmatched.